These 20 T cell receptor beta chains were all obtained from the same sample, sequenced in a study of blood T cell repertoires in COVID-19. Profiled with immunoSEQ multiplex PCR; TCRdb holds only in-frame clones, not every one. The sample yields over 50,000 clones, more than 85% seen once. Sequenced sample: peripheral blood. Receptors originate from a man aged 45-60 years with active COVID-19.

The chain combines TRBV29-1 with TRBJ2-7; 8 bases fit TRBD1. Per germline, CDR1 SQVTM and CDR2 ANQGSEA. The CDR3 loop spans 13 amino acids. Trimming removed 6 bases from V and 3 bases from J; junction bases left unmatched: 7. CDR3 coding DNA: TGCAGCGTATATTCTGGACAGGGCTACGAGCAGTACTTC. Translating it yields CSVYSGQGYEQYF.

V is TRBV5-5 and J is TRBJ1-5; no clear D. The CDR3 sequence is 15 residues long. V dropped 1 base and J dropped 1 base, with 9 bases sitting between them. Germline V lookup: CDR1 SGHKS, CDR2 YYEKEE (reference sequence). This CDR3 reads CASSLWGGSNQPQHF. Here the CDR3 DNA reads TGTGCCAGCAGCTTGTGGGGAGGGAGCAATCAGCCCCAGCATTTT.

This clone has only one observation. The chain couples TRBV7-6 to TRBJ2-7; D might be TRBD1 (5 bases). Germline V gene lookup returns CDR1 SGHVS and CDR2 FNYEAQ. CDR3 size: 18 residues. Trimming took off 5 bases at V and 0 bases at J, with 23 bases between the two ends. This chain's CDR3 is CASSITAPQARSSYEQYF. The CDR3 DNA is TGTGCCAGCAGCATAACCGCCCCACAGGCTAGGAGCTCCTACGAGCAGTACTTC.

CDR3 DNA: TGCGCCAGCAGCTCTGCGTCCTTAGCGGGGGGGATGTACAATGAGCAGTTCTTC. It is translated as CASSSASLAGGMYNEQFF. The J gene is TRBJ2-1, the V gene TRBV5-1, with TRBD2 identical over 11 bases. The J segment lost 4 bases and the V segment lost 3 bases, leaving 12 bases of the junction unmatched. Germline-derived CDR1 and CDR2 are SGHRS and YFSETQ. The length of the CDR3 is 18 residues.

J is TRBJ2-3 and V is TRBV5-1; maybe TRBD2 (5 bases). The germline gives CDR1 SGHRS, CDR2 YFSETQ. The CDR3 totals 15 residues. V dropped 0 bases and J dropped 2 bases, with 10 bases sitting between them. For the CDR3, the DNA is TGCGCCAGCAGCTTGGCCGGGGATCTCACAGATACGCAGTATTTT. Translated: CASSLAGDLTDTQYF.

V gene TRBV9 combines with J gene TRBJ2-5, with a possible D match to TRBD2 (5 bases). CDR1 and CDR2 from the germline V gene are SGDLS and YYNGEE. This CDR3 spans 16 amino acids. Trimming removed 5 bases at V and 5 bases at J, with 22 bases between. The CDR3 DNA follows: TGTGCCAGCAGTGATACCTTTGATCAAAGCGGCGAGACCCAGTACTTC. The encoded protein is CASSDTFDQSGETQYF.

The gene calls are TRBV2 and TRBJ1-4; no reliable D call. V was pared by 2 bases and J by 14 bases, with 6 bases between. The CDR3 totals 10 residues. Germline CDR1 and CDR2: SNHLY and FYNNEI. The CDR3 bases are TGTGCCAGCAGTGAAAACAGCCTGTTTTTT. Translated: CASSENSLFF.

The count of this clone is one. The rearrangement uses TRBV29-1 and TRBJ1-4; TRBD1 might be the D (6 bases). V was clipped by 6 bases and J by 4 bases, with 9 bases between them. CDR1 is SQVTM and CDR2 is ANQGSEA in the germline V gene. The CDR3 is 12 residues long. CDR3 region: CSVRGNNEKLFF. The DNA for the CDR3 is TGCAGCGTAAGGGGGAATAATGAAAAACTGTTTTTT.

The V and J genes are TRBV27 and TRBJ2-7; D is unresolved. Looked up from germline, CDR1 is MNHEY and CDR2 is SMNVEV (reference sequence). This CDR3 has 12 amino acids. V was pared by 3 bases and J by 12 bases, with 15 bases between. The CDR3 DNA reads TGTGCCAGCAGTTTTTCACATCTCCCGCTGTACTTC. Translating it yields CASSFSHLPLYF.

V gene TRBV30 combines with J gene TRBJ1-1; D gene ambiguous. V gave up 6 bases and J gave up 1 base, with 9 bases separating them. There are 12 residues in the CDR3. Germline CDR1 is GTSNPN and CDR2 is SVGIG (reference sequence). CDR3 sequence reads: CACGPSNTEAFF. The CDR3 coding sequence is TGTGCCTGTGGGCCGTCGAACACTGAAGCTTTCTTT.

The V call is TRBV7-2, the J call TRBJ2-4, with 9 bases identical to TRBD2. Trimming removed 0 bases from V and 0 bases from J; junction bases left unmatched: 6. There are 18 residues in the CDR3. Germline CDR1 reads SGHTA; CDR2 reads FQGNSA. The CDR3 loop is CASSLAMGSGRAKNIQYF. The CDR3 DNA reads as TGTGCCAGCAGCTTAGCGATGGGTAGCGGGAGAGCCAAAAACATTCAGTACTTC.

This clone was found a few times. This chain links TRBV30 with TRBJ2-7, with D perhaps matching TRBD1 (6 bases). The V and J ends lost 1 base and 2 bases respectively, with 15 bases between them. Germline V gene sequence: CDR1 GTSNPN, CDR2 SVGIG (reference sequence). This CDR3 region has 15 residues. CDR3: CAWSGSGTRAYEQYF. For the CDR3, the DNA is TGTGCCTGGAGTGGCTCCGGGACAAGGGCCTACGAGCAGTACTTC.

In its sample, this clone was seen once. This rearrangement joins TRBV6-5 to TRBJ1-2; 7 bases align to TRBD1. CDR3 length: 14 amino acids. Germline CDR1 and CDR2: MNHEY and SVGAGI. With V trimmed by 0 bases and J by 6 bases, 4 bases remained unmatched. For the CDR3, the DNA is TGTGCCAGCAGTTACTCTCAAACAGGGGATGGCTACACCTTC. It translates to CASSYSQTGDGYTF.

The chain has TRBV6-5 and TRBJ1-1; weak D call: TRBD1 (6 bases). Germline assignment: CDR1 MNHEY and CDR2 SVGAGI. CDR3 length: 14 amino acids. Trimming removed 4 bases from V and 1 base from J, with 10 bases in between. CDR3 region: CASSFRTANTEAFF. CDR3 in DNA: TGTGCCAGCAGTTTCCGGACAGCGAACACTGAAGCTTTCTTT.

The V and J genes are TRBV4-1 and TRBJ2-4, with D possibly matching TRBD2 (6 bases). From germline, CDR1 is MGHRA and CDR2 YSYEKL. The CDR3 length is 16 residues. Trimming took 2 bases from V and 12 from J, leaving 23 bases between them. The CDR3 region has the DNA TGCGCCAGCAGCCAACCTCTCCGCGGGAAGGAGACCGCTCAGTACTTC. Translation gives CASSQPLRGKETAQYF.

This chain links TRBV5-6 with TRBJ1-1, with D unresolved. Trimming removed 2 bases from V and 2 bases from J, with 16 bases in between. Germline V gene data show CDR1 as SGHDT and CDR2 as YYEEEE. The CDR3 is 16 residues long. The DNA of the CDR3 is TGTGCCAGCAGCTTATCTCCGGGAAGAGTCAACACTGAAGCTTTCTTT. It yields the protein CASSLSPGRVNTEAFF.

The chain joins TRBV19 to TRBJ1-5, with D hard to call. Trimming left V 5 bases short and J 7 bases short, with 9 bases between. This CDR3 comprises 12 residues. Germline V lookup: CDR1 LNHDA, CDR2 SQIVND (reference sequence). DNA of the CDR3: TGTGCCAGTAGTCAAACGGGACAGCCCCAGCATTTT. Residues: CASSQTGQPQHF. The full variable domain, completed using reference TRBV19 and TRBJ1-5, is DGGITQSPKYLFRKEGQNVTLSCEQNLNHDAMYWYRQDPGQGLRLIYYSQIVNDFQKGDIAEGYSVSREKKESFPLTVTSAQKNPTAFYLCASSQTGQPQHFGDGTRLSIL.

This clone was detected only once. CDR3 in amino acids: CASSPGHLNTGELFF. CDR3 nucleotide sequence: TGTGCCAGCAGCCCGGGACATCTGAACACCGGGGAGCTGTTTTTT. V gene TRBV5-4 combines with J gene TRBJ2-2; perhaps TRBD1 as D (6 bases). Looked up from germline, CDR1 is SGHNT and CDR2 is YYREEE (reference sequence). This CDR3 is 15 amino acids long. V lost 4 bases, J lost 1 base, and 11 bases lay in between.

The chain employs TRBV7-2 and TRBJ2-5; possible D gene TRBD2, 6 bases. Germline V gene data show CDR1 as SGHTA and CDR2 as FQGNSA. The V end lost 8 bases, the J end lost 2 bases, and 12 bases lay between the germline ends. The CDR3 has 13 residues. Here the CDR3 reads CASAGLLQETQYF. CDR3 in DNA: TGTGCCAGCGCGGGACTTCTTCAAGAGACCCAGTACTTC.

This clone occurred once. This rearrangement joins TRBV10-3 to TRBJ2-7, with 9 bases that match TRBD2. V shed 4 bases, J shed 2 bases, and the junction held 6 bases outside the gene matches. CDR3 length: 15 residues. The V gene's germline CDR1 is ENHRY and CDR2 SYGVKD. CDR3 nucleotides: TGTGCCATCAGTGTCATAGCGGGGGCAACCTACGAGCAGTACTTC. This gives the protein CAISVIAGATYEQYF.